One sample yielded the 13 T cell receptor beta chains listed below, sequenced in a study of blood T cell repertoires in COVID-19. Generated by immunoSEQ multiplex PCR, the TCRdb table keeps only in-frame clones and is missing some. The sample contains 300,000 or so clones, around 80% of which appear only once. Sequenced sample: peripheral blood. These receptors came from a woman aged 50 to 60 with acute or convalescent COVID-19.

DNA of the CDR3: TGCGCCAGCAGCTTGGCCGCCTCGGAGGCTGAAGCTTTCTTT. This sequence encodes CASSLAASEAEAFF. This chain links TRBV5-1 with TRBJ1-1, with D uncertain. CDR1 and CDR2 (germline): SGHRS, YFSETQ. The V gene lost 0 bases and the J gene lost 6 bases, with 12 bases spanning the gap. CDR3 size: 14 residues.

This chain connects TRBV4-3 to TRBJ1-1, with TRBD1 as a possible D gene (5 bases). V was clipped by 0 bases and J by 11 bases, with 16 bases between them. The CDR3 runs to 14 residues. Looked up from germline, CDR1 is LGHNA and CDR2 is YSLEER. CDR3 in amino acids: CASSQEDGAGWAFF. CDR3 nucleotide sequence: TGCGCCAGCAGCCAAGAAGATGGGGCAGGGTGGGCTTTCTTT.

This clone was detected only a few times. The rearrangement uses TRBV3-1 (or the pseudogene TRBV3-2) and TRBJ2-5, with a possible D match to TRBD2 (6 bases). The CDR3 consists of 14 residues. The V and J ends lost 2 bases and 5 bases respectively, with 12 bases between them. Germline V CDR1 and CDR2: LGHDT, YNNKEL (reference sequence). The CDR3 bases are TGTGCCAGCAGCCAAACTAGCCCCGGGGAGACCCAGTACTTC. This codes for CASSQTSPGETQYF.

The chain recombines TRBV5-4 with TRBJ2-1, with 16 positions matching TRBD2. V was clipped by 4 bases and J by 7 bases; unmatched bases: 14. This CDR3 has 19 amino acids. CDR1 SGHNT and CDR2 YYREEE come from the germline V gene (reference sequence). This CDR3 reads CASSRGLAGGTGSRNEQFF. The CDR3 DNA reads TGTGCCAGCAGCAGGGGACTAGCGGGAGGGACCGGTTCGAGGAATGAGCAGTTCTTC.

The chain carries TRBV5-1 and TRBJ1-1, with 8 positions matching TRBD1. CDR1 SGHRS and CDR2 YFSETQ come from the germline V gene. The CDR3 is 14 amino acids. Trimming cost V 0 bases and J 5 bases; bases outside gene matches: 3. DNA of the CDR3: TGCGCCAGCAGCTTGGAAGACAGGGGAACTGAAGCTTTCTTT. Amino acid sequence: CASSLEDRGTEAFF.

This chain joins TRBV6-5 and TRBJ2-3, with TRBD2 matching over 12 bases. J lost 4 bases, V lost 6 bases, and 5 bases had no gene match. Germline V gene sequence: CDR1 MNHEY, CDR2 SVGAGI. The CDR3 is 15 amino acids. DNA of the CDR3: TGTGCCAGCAGCCTCGGACTAGCGGGGCCAGATACGCAGTATTTT. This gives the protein CASSLGLAGPDTQYF.

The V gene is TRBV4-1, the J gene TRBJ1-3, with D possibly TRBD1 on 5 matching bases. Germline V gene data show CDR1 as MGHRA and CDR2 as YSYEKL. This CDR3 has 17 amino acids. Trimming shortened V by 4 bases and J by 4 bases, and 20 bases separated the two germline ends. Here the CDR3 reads CASSLQAGTLAGNTIYF. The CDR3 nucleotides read TGCGCCAGCAGCCTTCAGGCGGGGACCCTGGCCGGAAACACCATATATTTT.

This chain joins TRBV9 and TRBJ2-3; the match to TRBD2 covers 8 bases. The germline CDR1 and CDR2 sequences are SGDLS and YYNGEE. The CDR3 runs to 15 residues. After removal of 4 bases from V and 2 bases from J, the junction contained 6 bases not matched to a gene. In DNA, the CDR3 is TGTGCCAGCAGCTTAACTAGCGGAGACACAGATACGCAGTATTTT. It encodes CASSLTSGDTDTQYF. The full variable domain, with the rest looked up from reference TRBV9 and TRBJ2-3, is DSGVTQTPKHLITATGQRVTLRCSPRSGDLSVYWYQQSLDQGLQFLIQYYNGEERAKGNILERFSAQQFPDLHSELNLSSLELGDSALYFCASSLTSGDTDTQYFGPGTRLTVL.

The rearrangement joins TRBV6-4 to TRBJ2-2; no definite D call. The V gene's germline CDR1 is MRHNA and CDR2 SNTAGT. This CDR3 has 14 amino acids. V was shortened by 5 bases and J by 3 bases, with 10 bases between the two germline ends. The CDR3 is CASSPDTDTGELFF. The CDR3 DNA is TGTGCCAGCAGTCCCGACACAGACACCGGGGAGCTGTTTTTT.

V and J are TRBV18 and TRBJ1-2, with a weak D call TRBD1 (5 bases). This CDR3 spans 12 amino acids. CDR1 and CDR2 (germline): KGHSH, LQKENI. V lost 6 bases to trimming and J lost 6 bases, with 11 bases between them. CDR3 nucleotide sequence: TGTGCCAGCTCCGACGGGGGGAATGGCTACACCTTC. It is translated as CASSDGGNGYTF.

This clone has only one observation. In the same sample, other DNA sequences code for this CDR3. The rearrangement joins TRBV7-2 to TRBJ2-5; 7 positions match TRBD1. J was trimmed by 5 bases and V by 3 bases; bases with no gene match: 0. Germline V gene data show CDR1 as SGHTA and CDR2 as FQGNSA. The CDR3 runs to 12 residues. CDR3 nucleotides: TGTGCCAGCAGCTTGGACAGGGAGACCCAGTACTTC. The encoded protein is CASSLDRETQYF. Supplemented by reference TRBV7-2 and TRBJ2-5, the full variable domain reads GAGVSQSPSNKVTEKGKDVELRCDPISGHTALYWYRQSLGQGLEFLIYFQGNSAPDKSGLPSDRFSAERTGGSVSTLTIQRTQQEDSAVYLCASSLDRETQYFGPGTRLLVL.

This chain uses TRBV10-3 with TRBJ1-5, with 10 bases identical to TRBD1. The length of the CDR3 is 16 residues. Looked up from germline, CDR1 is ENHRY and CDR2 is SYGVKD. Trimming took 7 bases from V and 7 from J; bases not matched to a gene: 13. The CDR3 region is CAITIGTGDEYQPQHF. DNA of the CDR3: TGTGCCATCACTATTGGGACAGGGGATGAGTACCAGCCCCAGCATTTT.

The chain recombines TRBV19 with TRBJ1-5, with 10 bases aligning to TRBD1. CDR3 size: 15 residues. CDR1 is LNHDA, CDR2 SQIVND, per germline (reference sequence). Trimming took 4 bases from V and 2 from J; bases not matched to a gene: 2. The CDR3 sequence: CASSRDRGRNQPQHF. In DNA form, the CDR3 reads TGTGCCAGTAGTAGGGACAGGGGCCGCAATCAGCCCCAGCATTTT.